Shown below are 18 T cell receptor gamma chains from a single sample sequenced in a study of gamma delta lymphoproliferative disorders and STAT genes. The receptor sequences were amplified from genomic DNA of peripheral blood mononuclear cells. TCRdb reprocessed the multiplex PCR reads through CATT. The data hold about 4,100 gamma-chain clones, with roughly 7.3% observed a single time. Sequenced input: blood. The receptors stem from a human donor in good health.

In this sample, this clone is medium-sized. The V gene is TRGV10, the J gene TRGJ1 or TRGJ2. TCRdb is silent on the J gene; assignment here came from matching the DNA to germline. TRGV10 is classed as an ORF, of uncertain function. V lost 8 bases and J lost 9; bases outside the gene matches: 2. The CDR3 has 9 amino acids. The CDR3 protein is CAAWVKKLF. CDR3 sequence (DNA): TGTGCTGCGTGGGTTAAGAAACTCTTT.

This clone was detected ten times or more. A much larger clone lies one base from this, so it may be a read error. This chain joins TRGV2 and TRGJP2. As TCRdb names no J gene, one was assigned here on the basis of a DNA match to germline. The length of the CDR3 is 14 residues. Trimming removed 1 base from V and 2 bases from J; junction bases left unmatched: 1. CDR1 EGSNGY and CDR2 YDSYNSKV come from the germline V gene. The CDR3: CATWDGSSDWIKTF. The CDR3 DNA reads as TGTGCCACCTGGGACGGCAGTAGTGATTGGATCAAGACGTTT.

This clone is categorized as medium-sized. The chain uses TRGV8 and TRGJP1. TCRdb records no J gene; here it was assigned by comparing the DNA to germline. V was pared by 2 bases and J by 2 bases, with 8 bases of the junction left unmatched. The CDR3 runs to 16 residues. Looked up from germline, CDR1 is VENAVY and CDR2 is YDSYNSRV. The DNA of the CDR3 is TGTGCCACCTGGGATAAGGGTGGGACCACTGGTTGGTTCAAGATATTT. It is translated as CATWDKGGTTGWFKIF.

This clone occurred a few times. J is TRGJ1 or TRGJ2 and V is TRGV4. No J gene is reported in TCRdb; it was inferred here by comparing the DNA with germline. The CDR3 loop spans 10 amino acids. After removal of 9 bases from V and 6 bases from J, the junction contained 5 bases not matched to a gene. CDR1 is EGSTGY and CDR2 is YDSYTSSV in the germline V gene. The CDR3 DNA reads TGTGCCACCGTTGGTTATAAGAAACTCTTT. Translated: CATVGYKKLF.

There are a few counts of this clone. The rearrangement links TRGV4 to TRGJ1 or TRGJ2. The J gene, missing from TCRdb, was assigned here through DNA to germline matching. Germline lookup yields CDR1 EGSTGY and CDR2 YDSYTSSV. The ends lost 10 bases at V and 0 bases at J; junction bases unmatched: 3. This CDR3 contains 11 residues. CDR3 residues: CATLNYYKKLF. In nucleotides, the CDR3 is TGTGCCACGTTGAATTATTATAAGAAACTCTTT.

By share of the sample, this clone is medium-sized. The V call is TRGV3, the J call TRGJP1. The J gene, left out of TCRdb, was set here by checking the DNA against germline. This CDR3 is built from 14 residues. Germline assignment: CDR1 VTNTFY and CDR2 YDVSTARD (reference sequence). J gave up 5 bases and V 5 bases, and 8 bases lay outside the gene matches. CDR3: CATWAPGTGWFKIF. The CDR3 bases are TGTGCCACCTGGGCCCCCGGTACTGGTTGGTTCAAGATATTT.

By sample fraction, this clone is medium-sized. This chain joins TRGV10 and TRGJ1 or TRGJ2. In the absence of a J gene in TCRdb, the DNA was matched to germline to assign it here. TRGV10 is sorted into the ORF group, with uncertain function. The CDR3 has 12 residues. The V and J ends lost 8 bases and 7 bases, in that order; junction bases with no gene match: 9. CDR3 amino acids: CAAWVSRYKKLF. CDR3 nucleotide sequence: TGTGCTGCGTGGGTCTCCCGATATAAGAAACTCTTT.

This clone was observed many times. J is TRGJ1 or TRGJ2 and V is TRGV9. Because TCRdb records no J gene, it was assigned here through a match of the DNA to germline. The germline gives CDR1 GITISATS, CDR2 ISYDGTV (reference sequence). The CDR3 is 14 residues long. The J segment lost 4 bases and the V segment lost 2 bases, leaving 8 bases of the junction unmatched. The CDR3 coding sequence is TGTGCCTTGTGGGAGGGGAGGGGGTATTATAAGAAACTCTTT. Protein: CALWEGRGYYKKLF.

This clone is labeled medium-sized (0.01 to 0.1%). The DNA is omitted, as the CDR3 cannot be located on it reliably, and the CDR3 follows TCRdb's listing. No call exists for the J gene, whereas the V gene is TRGV11. TRGV11 is recorded as an ORF, its role being uncertain. Both ends counted, the CDR3 spans 18 residues. CDR3 sequence reads: CTTVPAGLGPDYHYKKLF.

This clone was seen ten or more times. This rearrangement joins TRGV8 to TRGJ1 or TRGJ2. Assignment of the J gene here rests on matching the DNA to germline, because TCRdb gives none. The J segment lost 2 bases and the V segment lost 4 bases, leaving 2 bases of the junction unmatched. Germline CDR1 and CDR2: VENAVY and YDSYNSRV. The CDR3 spans 12 residues. The CDR3 spells CATWDHYYKKLF. The CDR3 DNA is TGTGCCACCTGGGACCATTATTATAAGAAACTCTTT.

Ten or more counts support this clone. The CDR3 region has the DNA TGTGCCACCTGTGAGCGCGATTGGATCAAGACGTTT. It specifies CATCERDWIKTF. V gene TRGV8 combines with J gene TRGJP2. No J gene is reported in TCRdb; it was inferred here by comparing the DNA with germline. The CDR3 contains 12 residues. Germline values: CDR1 VENAVY, CDR2 YDSYNSRV. With 7 bases clipped from V and 8 bases from J, the junction kept 7 bases outside the gene matches.

By sample share, this clone is medium-sized. The chain links TRGV10 to TRGJ1 or TRGJ2. The J gene was not available in TCRdb and was assigned here by matching the DNA to germline segments. TRGV10 is identified as an open reading frame with a role that is uncertain. Trimming took 8 bases from V and 4 from J; bases not matched to a gene: 6. The CDR3 is 12 residues long. The DNA of the CDR3 is TGTGCTGCGTGGGATTGGTATTATAAGAAACTCTTT. Encoded protein: CAAWDWYYKKLF.

This clone was observed many times. The chain uses TRGV5 and TRGJ1 or TRGJ2. Germline matching of the DNA provided the J gene here, since TCRdb leaves it blank. V lost 0 bases, J lost 7 bases, and 9 bases stayed unmatched. This CDR3 has 14 residues. Germline V gene sequence: CDR1 VINAFY, CDR2 YDVSNSKD. The CDR3 DNA sequence: TGTGCCACCTGGGACAGGCCCAGGGGGTATAAGAAACTCTTT. As protein: CATWDRPRGYKKLF.

This clone has at least ten counts. V usage is TRGV8 and J usage is TRGJ1 or TRGJ2. Here the J gene came from matching the DNA to germline, since TCRdb omits it. Germline V gene sequence: CDR1 VENAVY, CDR2 YDSYNSRV. The trim removed 8 bases at V and 12 bases at J, leaving 7 bases unmatched. The CDR3 covers 9 residues. This chain's CDR3 is CATSRGKLF. The CDR3 region has the DNA TGTGCCACCTCAAGGGGGAAACTCTTT.

This clone is labeled medium-sized (0.01 to 0.1%). The same CDR3 also results from other DNA sequences found in this sample. The CDR3 is CATWDGRYKKLF. The CDR3 nucleotides are TGTGCCACCTGGGACGGGCGCTATAAGAAACTCTTT. The rearrangement uses TRGV2 and TRGJ1 or TRGJ2. TCRdb gives no J gene; it was assigned here by matching the DNA to germline. The J segment lost 7 bases and the V segment lost 0 bases, leaving 3 bases of the junction unmatched. The CDR3 has 12 residues. CDR1 is EGSNGY, CDR2 YDSYNSKV, per germline.

This clone is medium-sized (0.01 to 0.1%) in the sample. The gene calls are TRGV4 and TRGJ1 or TRGJ2. TCRdb leaves out the J gene; it was filled in here by matching the DNA to germline. V gave up 4 bases and J gave up 9 bases; unmatched junction bases: 12. The CDR3 contains 13 residues. Per the germline V gene, CDR1 is EGSTGY and CDR2 is YDSYTSSV. The CDR3 DNA reads TGTGCCACCTGGGACCATATCTCTTCTAAGAAACTCTTT. This gives the protein CATWDHISSKKLF.

By share, this clone ranks as medium-sized (0.01 to 0.1%). The chain couples TRGV10 to TRGJ1 or TRGJ2. No J gene is reported in TCRdb; it was inferred here by comparing the DNA with germline. TRGV10 counts as an open reading frame of uncertain function. This CDR3 has 12 amino acids. Trimming took 8 bases from V and 8 from J; bases not matched to a gene: 10. The CDR3 region is CAAWDYGNKKLF. CDR3 sequence (DNA): TGTGCTGCGTGGGATTATGGGAATAAGAAACTCTTT.

By its share, this clone is medium-sized (0.01 to 0.1%). The chain has TRGV8 and TRGJP2. TCRdb supplies no J gene; here it was assigned by aligning the nucleotide sequence to germline. V lost 3 bases, J lost 5 bases, and 6 bases stayed unmatched. The V gene's germline CDR1 is VENAVY and CDR2 YDSYNSRV. This CDR3 spans 14 amino acids. CDR3 amino acids: CATWDLRSDWIKTF. In nucleotides, the CDR3 is TGTGCCACCTGGGATTTAAGGAGTGATTGGATCAAGACGTTT.